Shown below are 23 T cell receptor beta chains from a single sample sequenced in a study of blood T cell repertoires in COVID-19 (dated by TCRdb to between 2020 and 2021). Libraries were prepared through the immunoSEQ multiplex PCR assay. TCRdb obtained this table from immuneACCESS and retained in-frame rearrangements with V and J assigned. These tables miss some clones; where compared with another copy, unresolved V genes account for less than half of the shortfall, and the remainder is unexplained. Counted in this sample were around 270,000 clones; roughly 91% of them appeared once. The ten largest clonotypes hold roughly 4.8% of the sample. The sequenced material came from peripheral blood. These receptors were obtained from a man between 40 and 49 years old with acute or convalescent COVID-19.

This clone came up once. DNA of the CDR3: TGCGCCAGCAGTGAAGAGTCCCCCTCACGGAGAACTGAAGCTTTCTTT. Translation: CASSEESPSRRTEAFF. The rearrangement links TRBV10-2 to TRBJ1-1, with D uncertain. V dropped 3 bases and J dropped 5 bases, with 19 bases sitting between them. This CDR3 comprises 16 residues. Germline CDR1 and CDR2: WSHSY and SAAADI.

This clone was seen once. The chain couples TRBV19 to TRBJ1-1; no clear D. V lost 8 bases, J lost 6 bases, and 7 bases lay in between. Germline CDR1 LNHDA, CDR2 SQIVND (reference sequence). There are 10 residues in the CDR3. The CDR3 region has the DNA TGTGCCAGTTATCTATCTGAAGCTTTCTTT. Translation: CASYLSEAFF.

The chain uses TRBV9 and TRBJ1-6, with a possible D match to TRBD1 (6 bases). Per germline, CDR1 SGDLS and CDR2 YYNGEE. Trimming cost V 0 bases and J 7 bases, with 23 bases left between them. The CDR3 has 19 residues. In nucleotides, the CDR3 is TGTGCCAGCAGCGTAGAAGCGGGAGGAGGCAGGGGATTAAATTCACCCCTCCACTTT. It translates to CASSVEAGGGRGLNSPLHF.

This chain joins TRBV19 and TRBJ1-5, with D uncertain. This CDR3 has 12 residues. Germline CDR1 LNHDA, CDR2 SQIVND (reference sequence). V lost 7 bases, J lost 4 bases, and 8 bases lay in between. CDR3 coding DNA: TGTGCCAGTACCGACACTAATCAGCCCCAGCATTTT. This codes for CASTDTNQPQHF.

The rearrangement uses TRBV3-1 (or the pseudogene TRBV3-2) and TRBJ1-2; 7 bases fit TRBD1. The CDR3 runs to 13 residues. V dropped 5 bases and J dropped 8; count of bases not matched to a gene: 8. CDR1 is LGHDT and CDR2 is YNNKEL in the germline V gene (reference sequence). The CDR3 DNA is TGTGCCAGCAGCTTCAAAGGGGGCTGGGGCTACACCTTC. Its translation is CASSFKGGWGYTF.

This clone was recorded once. The CDR3 is CSVRGGGNTGELFF. DNA of the CDR3: TGCAGCGTTAGAGGTGGTGGGAACACCGGGGAGCTGTTTTTT. V usage is TRBV29-1 and J usage is TRBJ2-2; D call uncertain. The V and J ends lost 5 bases and 1 base respectively, with 11 bases between them. CDR3 length: 14 residues. The germline V gene has CDR1 SQVTM and CDR2 ANQGSEA.

This chain links TRBV12-5 with TRBJ1-2; 12 nucleotides line up with TRBD1. Germline trimming cut 1 base from V and 4 bases from J; bases unmatched to any gene: 13. Germline V lookup: CDR1 LGHNT, CDR2 FRNRAP. The CDR3 covers 19 residues. The CDR3 DNA reads as TGTGCTAGTGGTTTGGGGGGGACAGGGGGCGACCCGCAATTCTATGGCTACACCTTC. Protein product: CASGLGGTGGDPQFYGYTF.

The V and J genes are TRBV10-1 and TRBJ2-4; D might be TRBD2 (7 bases). The CDR3 spans 14 residues. Trimming took 2 bases from V and 8 from J, leaving 13 bases between them. Per the germline V gene, CDR1 is WNHNN and CDR2 is SYGVQD (reference sequence). In DNA, the CDR3 is TGCGCCAGCAGTGAGGGGGGCCGGGGGGACATTCAGTACTTC. Translation: CASSEGGRGDIQYF.

The V call is TRBV11-1, the J call TRBJ1-6; D call uncertain. The length of the CDR3 is 15 residues. Between the trimmed V and J ends, which lost 5 bases and 7 bases, there was a span of 15 bases. Germline V CDR1 and CDR2: SGHAT, FQDESV (reference sequence). The CDR3: CASSPGMGINSPLHF. The CDR3 region has the DNA TGTGCCAGCAGCCCCGGTATGGGCATCAATTCACCCCTCCACTTT.

The genes are TRBV30 and TRBJ2-3; TRBD2 is a possible D gene (5 bases). This CDR3 region has 14 residues. V lost 0 bases, J lost 7 bases, and 14 bases lay in between. The germline V gene encodes CDR1 GTSNPN and CDR2 SVGIG (reference sequence). The CDR3: CAWSVGRRINTQYF. The CDR3 coding sequence is TGTGCCTGGAGTGTGGGCAGGAGGATAAATACGCAGTATTTT.

A word on this clone: A read error may account for a junction end that differs from germline. The chain joins TRBV3-1 (or the pseudogene TRBV3-2) to TRBJ1-2, with D possibly TRBD1 on 6 matching bases. Looked up from germline, CDR1 is LGHDT and CDR2 is YNNKEL (reference sequence). CDR3 length: 15 residues. The CDR3 sequence is CASTQIGQPNYGYTF. The CDR3 nucleotides are TGTGCCAGCACCCAAATAGGACAGCCGAACTATGGCTACACCTTC.

This clone was counted a single time. The chain couples TRBV5-1 to TRBJ2-7; a weak D match, TRBD2 (5 bases). In germline, CDR1 is SGHRS, CDR2 YFSETQ. The CDR3 spans 14 residues. The V and J ends lost 0 bases and 5 bases respectively, with 12 bases between them. The CDR3 sequence is CASSLAVAWDEQYF. DNA of the CDR3: TGCGCCAGCAGCTTGGCAGTAGCGTGGGACGAGCAGTACTTC.

This clone was counted between two and nine times. This sample also contains other DNA sequences that code for the same CDR3. J is TRBJ1-2 and V is TRBV6-5, with 8 bases fitting TRBD1. With 6 bases clipped from V and 5 bases from J, the junction kept 5 bases outside the gene matches. The CDR3 is 13 amino acids. Germline assignment: CDR1 MNHEY and CDR2 SVGAGI. The CDR3: CASSLDRGYGYTF. The DNA for the CDR3 is TGTGCCAGCAGCCTTGACAGGGGTTATGGCTACACCTTC.

V usage is TRBV9 and J usage is TRBJ1-2; 7 bases are a match to TRBD1. J was trimmed by 7 bases and V by 0 bases; bases with no gene match: 6. This CDR3 is 14 amino acids long. Germline values: CDR1 SGDLS, CDR2 YYNGEE. DNA of the CDR3: TGTGCCAGCAGCGTAGTTGAGGGGGCTGGTGGCTACACCTTC. As protein: CASSVVEGAGGYTF.

The chain employs TRBV30 and TRBJ1-2; D not certain. The germline CDR1 and CDR2 sequences are GTSNPN and SVGIG (reference sequence). The germline V and J ends were trimmed by 0 bases and 7 bases, with 9 bases remaining between them. The CDR3 length is 12 residues. The chain's CDR3 is CAWSVRDTGYTF. The CDR3 DNA follows: TGTGCCTGGAGTGTACGAGACACTGGCTACACCTTC. Full variable domain (rest looked up from reference TRBV30 and TRBJ1-2): SQTIHQWPATLVQPVGSPLSLECTVEGTSNPNLYWYRQAAGRGLQLLFYSVGIGQISSEVPQNLSASRPQDRQFILSSKKLLLSDSGFYLCAWSVRDTGYTFGSGTRLTVV.

The chain uses TRBV9 and TRBJ1-3; D gene unclear. Germline V gene sequence: CDR1 SGDLS, CDR2 YYNGEE. The CDR3 spans 17 residues. With 0 bases removed from V and 2 bases from J, the gap between germline ends came to 15 bases. CDR3: CASSVGGGRGAGNTIYF. As DNA, the CDR3 is TGTGCCAGCAGCGTAGGAGGAGGCCGTGGGGCTGGAAACACCATATATTTT.

V and J are TRBV30 and TRBJ1-3, with 7 bases fitting TRBD1. CDR1 GTSNPN and CDR2 SVGIG come from the germline V gene (reference sequence). The CDR3 is made up of 14 amino acids. V shed 4 bases, J shed 4 bases, and the junction held 7 bases outside the gene matches. CDR3: CAWNRDRRGNTIYF. The CDR3 DNA follows: TGTGCCTGGAATCGGGACAGACGGGGAAACACCATATATTTT.

V is TRBV5-4 and J is TRBJ1-1; D gene uncertain. Deletions cut 0 bases from V and 2 bases from J, with 8 bases between. Per the germline V gene, CDR1 is SGHNT and CDR2 is YYREEE (reference sequence). This CDR3 spans 14 amino acids. The CDR3 loop is CASSLGGFNTEAFF. CDR3 coding DNA: TGTGCCAGCAGCTTGGGAGGGTTTAACACTGAAGCTTTCTTT.

The genes are TRBV12-5 and TRBJ2-3, with 8 bases that match TRBD1. J lost 4 bases, V lost 1 base, and 4 bases had no gene match. There are 15 residues in the CDR3. Germline CDR1 is LGHNT and CDR2 is FRNRAP. CDR3 sequence reads: CASGLGTGYPDTQYF. The CDR3 DNA sequence: TGTGCTAGTGGTTTGGGGACAGGGTACCCAGATACGCAGTATTTT.

Concerning this clone itself: The sample has other DNA sequences that encode this CDR3 too. The rearrangement links TRBV6-5 to TRBJ1-2; D remains unclear. The CDR3 has 12 residues. Germline values: CDR1 MNHEY, CDR2 SVGAGI. V was shortened by 5 bases and J by 2 bases, with 6 bases between the two germline ends. This CDR3 reads CASSRGNYGYTF. The CDR3 DNA follows: TGTGCCAGCAGTAGAGGGAACTATGGCTACACCTTC.

The chain is built from TRBV9 and TRBJ1-6; D possibly corresponds to TRBD1 (5 bases). Trimming shortened V by 3 bases and J by 5 bases, and 9 bases separated the two germline ends. CDR3 length equals 14 residues. Germline V gene lookup returns CDR1 SGDLS and CDR2 YYNGEE. The CDR3 region has the DNA TGTGCCAGCAGCGCGACAGTCAATAATTCACCCCTCCACTTT. This encodes CASSATVNNSPLHF.

The CDR3 reads CSASGRGYNEQFF. The CDR3 DNA sequence: TGCAGTGCTAGTGGCAGGGGCTACAATGAGCAGTTCTTC. V and J are TRBV20-1 and TRBJ2-1; a weak D match, TRBD1 (6 bases). This CDR3 is 13 amino acids long. Germline V gives CDR1 DFQATT, CDR2 SNEGSKA (reference sequence). The V gene lost 3 bases and the J gene lost 3 bases, with 9 bases spanning the gap.

The chain carries TRBV9 and TRBJ1-2; TRBD1 is a possible D gene (6 bases). The CDR3 runs 12 residues. Trimming took 7 bases from V and 5 from J, leaving 12 bases between them. The V gene's germline CDR1 is SGDLS and CDR2 YYNGEE. The chain's CDR3 is CASRNGTYGYTF. The CDR3, as DNA: TGTGCCAGCCGGAACGGGACATATGGCTACACCTTC.